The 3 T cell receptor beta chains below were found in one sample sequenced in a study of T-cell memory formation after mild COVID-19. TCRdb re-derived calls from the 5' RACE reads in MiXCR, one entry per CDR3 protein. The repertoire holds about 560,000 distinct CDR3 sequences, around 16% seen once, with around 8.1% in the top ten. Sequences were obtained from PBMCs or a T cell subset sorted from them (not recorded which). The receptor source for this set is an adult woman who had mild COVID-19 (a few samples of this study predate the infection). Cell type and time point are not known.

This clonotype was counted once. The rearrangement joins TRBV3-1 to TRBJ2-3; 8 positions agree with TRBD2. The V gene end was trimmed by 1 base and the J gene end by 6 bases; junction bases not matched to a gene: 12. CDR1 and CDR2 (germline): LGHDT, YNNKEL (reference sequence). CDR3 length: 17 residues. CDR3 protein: CASSQGRRGGGTDTQYF. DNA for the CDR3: TGTGCCAGCAGCCAAGGCAGACGGGGCGGGGGGACCGATACGCAGTATTTT.

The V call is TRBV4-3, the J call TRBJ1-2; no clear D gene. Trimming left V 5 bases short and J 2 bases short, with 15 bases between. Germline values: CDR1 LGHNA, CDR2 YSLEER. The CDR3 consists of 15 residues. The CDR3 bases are TGCGCCAGCAGCGTTGACTCCTCCGGGAACTATGGCTACACCTTC. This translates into CASSVDSSGNYGYTF.

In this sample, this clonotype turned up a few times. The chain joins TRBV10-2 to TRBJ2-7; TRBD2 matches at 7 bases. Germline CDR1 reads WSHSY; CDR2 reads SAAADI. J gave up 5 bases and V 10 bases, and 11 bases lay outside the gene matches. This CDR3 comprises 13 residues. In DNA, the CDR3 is TGCGCCACCACTGCCTGGGACTACAACGAGCAGTACTTC. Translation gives CATTAWDYNEQYF.